A selection of T cell receptor beta chains follows, all from one sample in a study of blood T cells in healthy people across ages. In TCRdb, the 5' RACE reads were re-called with MiXCR into one record per CDR3 protein. In the table there are 250,000 to 300,000 distinct CDR3 sequences, 25% to 30% of which are singletons. Sequenced sample: blood. These TCRs come from a woman aged 65 to 85 in good health. Both conserved end residues are part of each CDR3. Fields, in order: J gene, D gene, V gene, clone size, CDR3 DNA, CDR3 protein. A D gene is named only where the DNA matches it firmly. For some rows the clone size is stated as once, few or many, or as a class when expanded; others skip it.

TRBJ1-5 | NA | TRBV21-1 | few | TGTGCCAGCAGCAAAGTTAGAGGGGGTCAGCCCCAGCATTTT | CASSKVRGGQPQHF
TRBJ2-5 | NA | TRBV11-2 | NA | TGTGCCAGCAGCAAAAGCCTCCTAGAGCTGACGGAGACCCAGTACTTC | CASSKSLLELTETQYF
TRBJ2-3 | NA | TRBV29-1 | few | TGCGGAGGGAGGACGGCGGGCACAGATACGCAGTATTTT | CGGRTAGTDTQYF
TRBJ2-1 | TRBD2 | TRBV27 | few | TGTGCCAGCAGAATTACTAGCGGAGCTTACAATGAGCAGTTCTTC | CASRITSGAYNEQFF
TRBJ2-5 | TRBD1 | TRBV20-1 | NA | TGCAGTGCTAGAGATCACAGGGGAGAGACCCAGTACTTC | CSARDHRGETQYF
TRBJ2-7 | NA | TRBV6-5 | many | TGTGCCAGCAGATCGACTACCTACGAGCAGTACTTC | CASRSTTYEQYF
TRBJ2-4 | NA | TRBV5-1 | NA | TGCGCCAGCAGCTTGGCCTACGATAGCGGAAACATTCAGTACTTC | CASSLAYDSGNIQYF
TRBJ2-3 | TRBD2 | TRBV7-8 | NA | TGTGCCAGCAGCCGTGGACTAGCCTCAGATACGCAGTATTTT | CASSRGLASDTQYF
TRBJ2-1 | NA | TRBV6-2/TRBV6-3 | NA | TGTGCCAGCAGTTACTCGAGACTGATAAATGAGCAGTTCTTC | CASSYSRLINEQFF
TRBJ2-1 | TRBD1 | TRBV7-2 | NA | TGTGCCAGCAGCTTCTACTTCGACAGGGTATCTCTCTTC | CASSFYFDRVSLF
TRBJ2-3 | NA | TRBV12-3/TRBV12-4 | once | TGTGCCAGCACTAATCAGGGCCCCACAGATACGCAGTATTTT | CASTNQGPTDTQYF
TRBJ2-5 | TRBD1 | TRBV28 | many | TGTGCCAGCAGTTTCGCAGGGGGCCGAGAGACCCAGTACTTC | CASSFAGGRETQYF
TRBJ2-7 | NA | TRBV16 | few | TGTGCCAGCAGCCAATCTCGGGTCTACGAGCAGTACTTC | CASSQSRVYEQYF
TRBJ2-7 | TRBD1 | TRBV5-1 | NA | TGCGCCAGTGGCTCGACAGGGTTAAACGAGCAGTACTTC | CASGSTGLNEQYF
TRBJ2-3 | TRBD2 | TRBV4-1 | NA | TGCGCCAGCAGAAGTACTAGCGGGAGTGGGACAGATACGCAGTATTTT | CASRSTSGSGTDTQYF
TRBJ2-5 | NA | TRBV29-1 | NA | TGCAGCGTTACAGGCCCCATACTAGAAGAGACCCAGTACTTC | CSVTGPILEETQYF
TRBJ1-5 | TRBD1 | TRBV12-3/TRBV12-4 | few | TGTGCCAGCAGACCCGGGACAGTAACCAATCAGCCCCAGCATTTT | CASRPGTVTNQPQHF
TRBJ2-1 | NA | TRBV29-1 | many | TGCAGCCTATCTGGGGCCAAGGGCAATGAGCAGTTCTTC | CSLSGAKGNEQFF
TRBJ2-2 | NA | TRBV20-1 | NA | TGCAGTGTTTATAATCAGAACACCGGGGAGCTGTTTTTT | CSVYNQNTGELFF
TRBJ2-3 | NA | TRBV4-1 | many | TGCGCCAGCAGCCCCTCGGGGGTAGAGGAAGATACGCAGTATTTT | CASSPSGVEEDTQYF
TRBJ1-3 | NA | TRBV2 | few | TGTGCCAGCAGCAACAGCCTACACTCTGGAAACACCATATATTTT | CASSNSLHSGNTIYF
TRBJ2-3 | NA | TRBV5-1 | NA | TGCGCCAGCAGCTTGTACGGCGAGACCACAGATACGCAGTATTTT | CASSLYGETTDTQYF
TRBJ2-7 | NA | TRBV18 | NA | TGTGCCAGCTCACCAGGTCCGGGGCGCGAGCAGTACTTC | CASSPGPGREQYF
TRBJ2-1 | NA | TRBV4-2 | NA | TGTGCCAGCAGCCAAAGTGACGCCAGCTCCTACAATGAGCGGTTCTTC | CASSQSDASSYNERFF
TRBJ1-1 | NA | TRBV6-1 | NA | TGTGCCAGCAGTGAACCCACCATGAACACTGAAGCTTTCTTT | CASSEPTMNTEAFF